Below, 25 T cell receptor gamma chains from the same sample are listed, as sequenced in a study of intestinal T cells in coeliac disease. Using around 210 ng of biopsy DNA, TRG was amplified with LymphoTrack primers. TCRdb re-processed the multiplex PCR reads via CATT. The data hold 880 or so gamma-chain clones, with 48% observed a single time. About 11 formalin-fixed paraffin-embedded scrolls, each 5 µm thick, supplied each case's genomic DNA. Sequencing was done on a sample of a duodenal biopsy. These receptor sequences come from a human donor with celiac disease.

V and J are TRGV9 and TRGJP. Germline CDR1 GITISATS, CDR2 ISYDGTV (reference sequence). V was pared by 0 bases and J by 7 bases, with 3 bases of the junction left unmatched. This CDR3 has 16 amino acids. For the CDR3, the DNA is TGTGCCTTGTGGGAGGTGTCGGAGTTGGGCAAAAAAATCAAGGTATTT. Translating it yields CALWEVSELGKKIKVF.

A word on this clone: Because the CDR3's place on the DNA is in doubt, the DNA is left out and the CDR3 is given as listed by TCRdb. This chain links TRGV11 with TRGJ1 or TRGJ2. TRGV11 is classed as an ORF, of uncertain function. The CDR3 has 16 residues if both end residues are counted. CDR3 region: CTTVPAGLGGLTWKLF.

The V call is TRGV10, the J call TRGJ1 or TRGJ2. TRGV10 is classed as an ORF, of uncertain function. Trimming removed 12 bases from V and 0 bases from J; junction bases left unmatched: 9. This CDR3 region has 13 residues. The CDR3 sequence is CAAVGPNYYKKLF. CDR3 DNA sequence: TGTGCTGCCGTGGGACCGAATTATTATAAGAAACTCTTT.

By sample share, this clone is large. The V gene is TRGV3, the J gene TRGJ1 or TRGJ2. The germline CDR1 and CDR2 sequences are VTNTFY and YDVSTARD (reference sequence). J gave up 1 base and V 0 bases, and 0 bases lay outside the gene matches. The CDR3 is 13 residues long. In DNA, the CDR3 is TGTGCCACCTGGGACAGGAATTATTATAAGAAACTCTTT. This sequence encodes CATWDRNYYKKLF.

This clone was seen more than once but under ten times. The TCRdb record carries a much larger clone's protein, which differs from this DNA's translation at residue 9; a read error is the likely cause, and the protein listed here is the DNA translation. J is TRGJP1 and V is TRGV10. TRGV10 is classed as an ORF, of uncertain function. Germline trimming cut 8 bases from V and 0 bases from J; bases unmatched to any gene: 13. This CDR3 comprises 17 residues. CDR3: CAAWDHGDHTTGWFKIF. Here the CDR3 DNA reads TGTGCTGCGTGGGACCATGGGGACCATACCACTGGTTGGTTCAAGATATTT.

Only one count was recorded for this clone. The V and J genes are TRGV2 and TRGJ1 or TRGJ2. Germline V CDR1 and CDR2: EGSNGY, YDSYNSKV. Losses at the gene ends were 9 bases for V and 3 bases for J; bases not matched to a gene: 17. This CDR3 has 15 residues. The CDR3 here is CATVGRLGVYYKKLF. The CDR3 bases are TGTGCCACCGTGGGACGGCTGGGGGTTTATTATAAGAAACTCTTT.

This chain joins TRGV2 and TRGJP1. Germline CDR1 and CDR2: EGSNGY and YDSYNSKV. There are 11 residues in the CDR3. The J segment lost 10 bases and the V segment lost 2 bases, leaving 1 base of the junction unmatched. The CDR3 protein is CATWDAWFKIF. CDR3 DNA: TGTGCCACCTGGGACGCTTGGTTCAAGATATTT.

About this clone itself: It may be a read error: a sequence one base away is much more abundant. Other DNA sequences in the same sample also yield this CDR3. The chain couples TRGV3 to TRGJ1 or TRGJ2. The germline V gene encodes CDR1 VTNTFY and CDR2 YDVSTARD (reference sequence). The CDR3 contains 14 residues. Written as DNA, the CDR3 is TGCGCCACCTGGGACAGTACAAACCGAGTTAAGAAACTCTTT. This codes for CATWDSTNRVKKLF.

The J gene is TRGJ1 or TRGJ2, the V gene TRGV10. TRGV10 is an ORF for which the function is uncertain. This CDR3 has 11 residues. V lost 8 bases, J lost 10 bases, and 9 bases stayed unmatched. CDR3 residues: CAAWDSIKKLF. The CDR3 region has the DNA TGTGCTGCGTGGGATTCTATAAAGAAACTCTTT.

The chain couples TRGV5 to TRGJ1 or TRGJ2. The germline V gene encodes CDR1 VINAFY and CDR2 YDVSNSKD. The CDR3 has 13 residues. J lost 10 bases, V lost 0 bases, and 9 bases had no gene match. The CDR3 sequence is CATWDRWIIKKLF. CDR3 nucleotide sequence: TGTGCCACCTGGGACAGGTGGATTATAAAGAAACTCTTT.

The gene calls are TRGV4 and TRGJP2. The germline CDR1 and CDR2 sequences are EGSTGY and YDSYTSSV. Trimming removed 3 bases from V and 1 base from J; junction bases left unmatched: 8. This CDR3 region has 16 residues. DNA of the CDR3: TGTGCCACCTGGGATAAATATAGTAGTAGTGATTGGATCAAGACGTTT. It translates to CATWDKYSSSDWIKTF.

This clone came up a few times. The chain recombines TRGV9 with TRGJ1 or TRGJ2. CDR3 size: 15 residues. Losses at the gene ends were 1 base for V and 1 base for J; bases not matched to a gene: 7. Germline V CDR1 and CDR2: GITISATS, ISYDGTV (reference sequence). CDR3 nucleotide sequence: TGTGCCTTGTGGGAGGTTTTTTTAAATTATTATAAGAAACTCTTT. This encodes CALWEVFLNYYKKLF.

This clone is termed large (0.1 to 1%). This chain joins TRGV8 and TRGJ1 or TRGJ2. The V segment lost 5 bases and the J segment 0 bases; nucleotides outside the gene matches: 4. This CDR3 spans 13 amino acids. Germline V gene lookup returns CDR1 VENAVY and CDR2 YDSYNSRV. CDR3 region: CATWGENYYKKLF. The CDR3 nucleotides read TGTGCCACCTGGGGTGAGAATTATTATAAGAAACTCTTT.

As regards this clone: The protein that TCRdb holds for this DNA derives from a much larger clone and differs from the translated DNA at residue 4, which likely indicates a read error; the protein shown here is translated from the DNA. The chain has TRGV3 and TRGJ1 or TRGJ2. With V trimmed by 9 bases and J by 10 bases, 6 bases remained unmatched. There are 9 residues in the CDR3. Germline values: CDR1 VTNTFY, CDR2 YDVSTARD (reference sequence). The CDR3 region is CATRGKKLF. The CDR3 nucleotides are TGTGCCACCCGGGGAAAGAAACTCTTT.

CDR3 sequence: CAHLGNYYKKLF. DNA for the CDR3: TGTGCCCACTTAGGGAATTATTATAAGAAACTCTTT. V and J are TRGV4 and TRGJ1 or TRGJ2. With V trimmed by 12 bases and J by 0 bases, 8 bases remained unmatched. Germline loops: CDR1 EGSTGY, CDR2 YDSYTSSV. The CDR3 runs 12 residues.

The genes are TRGV10 and TRGJ1 or TRGJ2. TRGV10 is known as an ORF, though its function is uncertain. CDR3 length equals 13 residues. The J segment lost 4 bases and the V segment lost 8 bases, leaving 9 bases of the junction unmatched. The CDR3 here is CAAWDSPYYKKLF. Here the CDR3 DNA reads TGTGCTGCGTGGGACTCCCCCTATTATAAGAAACTCTTT.

This chain joins TRGV11 and TRGJ1 or TRGJ2. Being an ORF, TRGV11 has a function that is uncertain. V trimming: 2 bases; J trimming: 3 bases; junction bases outside the gene matches: 22. The CDR3 consists of 20 residues. The CDR3 sequence is CACWIRPPRGHGASYYKKLF. The CDR3 region has the DNA TGTGCCTGCTGGATTAGGCCCCCTCGAGGGCACGGGGCCAGTTATTATAAGAAACTCTTT.

This clone was observed a single time. The CDR3 loop reads CATWILDYYKKLF. Written as DNA, the CDR3 is TGTGCCACCTGGATTCTGGATTATTATAAGAAACTCTTT. The V and J genes are TRGV4 and TRGJ1 or TRGJ2. Per germline, CDR1 EGSTGY and CDR2 YDSYTSSV. V was clipped by 6 bases and J by 2 bases; unmatched bases: 7. CDR3 length equals 13 residues.

The rearrangement uses TRGV10 and TRGJ1 or TRGJ2. Being an ORF, TRGV10 has a function that is uncertain. This CDR3 comprises 14 residues. The V gene end was trimmed by 8 bases and the J gene end by 0 bases; junction bases not matched to a gene: 8. The CDR3 nucleotides are TGTGCTGCGTGGGCAACTCCGAATTATTATAAGAAACTCTTT. It codes for CAAWATPNYYKKLF.

By sample share, this clone is large. The CDR3 DNA follows: TGTGCCACCTGGGACGGACTGGATTATAAGAAACTCTTT. Protein sequence: CATWDGLDYKKLF. The chain is built from TRGV2 and TRGJ1 or TRGJ2. Trimming at V came to 1 base and at J to 5 bases, leaving 5 bases not matched to a gene. CDR1 is EGSNGY and CDR2 is YDSYNSKV in the germline V gene. This CDR3 spans 13 amino acids.

The chain joins TRGV10 to TRGJ1 or TRGJ2. TRGV10 is an ORF for which the function is uncertain. Trimming removed 12 bases from V and 16 bases from J; junction bases left unmatched: 16. The CDR3 extends over 10 amino acids. DNA of the CDR3: TGTGCTGCCCGACATCCAGAGGATCTCTTT. Its translation: CAARHPEDLF.

This clone was observed a few times. This may stem from a read error, because a much larger clone lies one nucleotide away. The rearrangement links TRGV8 to TRGJP2. This CDR3 contains 17 residues. The V gene end was trimmed by 5 bases and the J gene end by 6 bases; junction bases not matched to a gene: 18. From germline, CDR1 is VENAVY and CDR2 YDSYNSRV. The CDR3 DNA follows: TGTGCCACCTGGGGTACGAAATGGGAGTGGGGTGATTGGATCAAGACGTTT. It encodes CATWGTKWEWGDWIKTF.

Worth noting for this clone: TCRdb shows a much larger clone's protein in place of this DNA's translation, and the two differ at residue 15, likely through a read error; the protein shown is translated from the DNA. The chain is built from TRGV2 and TRGJP1. The assigned J gene may be wrong: the sequence end matches TRGJP better. Germline values: CDR1 EGSNGY, CDR2 YDSYNSKV. This CDR3 spans 16 amino acids. CDR3 loop: CATWDGRYTTGWFKVF. The CDR3 coding sequence is TGTGCCACCTGGGACGGGCGATATACCACTGGTTGGTTCAAGGTATTT.

This chain connects TRGV9 to TRGJ1 or TRGJ2. Germline V gene lookup returns CDR1 GITISATS and CDR2 ISYDGTV (reference sequence). Trimming removed 10 bases from V and 6 bases from J; junction bases left unmatched: 9. CDR3 length equals 11 residues. The CDR3 sequence is CAFVGFYKKLF. CDR3 nucleotide sequence: TGTGCCTTTGTGGGGTTTTATAAGAAACTCTTT.

As to this clone: A read error likely explains why the TCRdb protein, taken from a much larger clone, differs from this DNA's translation at residue 4; the protein shown is translated from the DNA. Other DNA sequences in the same sample also yield this CDR3. The CDR3 here is CACRPVLGIKTF. CDR3 in DNA: TGTGCCTGCCGGCCCGTCCTAGGGATCAAGACGTTT. This chain connects TRGV11 to TRGJP2. TRGV11 is noted as an ORF with a role that remains uncertain. The CDR3 has 12 residues. V lost 12 bases, J lost 12 bases, and 13 bases stayed unmatched.